Sequencing of this TCR beta chain was carried out in a study of cytomegalovirus exposure and HLA in healthy donors. The study's findings and limits: From TCR beta sequences, most subjects' HLA-A and HLA-B alleles were reportedly predicted accurately. Association with HLA alleles at 0.05 false discovery rate was found for around 17,000 TCR beta sequences in a later analysis.

A remark on this clone: What it binds is not known.

When sampled, the donors appeared nominally healthy, though they likely had unrecorded immune exposures. Primers included in the PCR were 60 Vbeta and 13 Jbeta primers. Sequencing used immunoSEQ multiplex PCR; TCRdb keeps in-frame clones, though not all of them. The sample includes around 150,000 clones. Sequenced material: PBMCs. The clonotype comes from a man between 40 and 49 years old in good health and CMV-seronegative.

CDR3 protein: CASSPGQGNTEAFF. The DNA for the CDR3 is TGTGCCAGCAGCCCGGGACAGGGTAACACTGAAGCTTTCTTT. The chain is built from TRBV6-4 and TRBJ1-1; 9 nucleotides align to TRBD1. CDR1 and CDR2 (germline): MRHNA, SNTAGT. J gave up 2 bases and V 6 bases, and 4 bases lay outside the gene matches. The CDR3 contains 14 residues.